This T cell receptor beta chain is drawn from a study of cytomegalovirus exposure and HLA in healthy donors. Findings of the study overall: Many donors carried some public TCRs, although rarity characterized most TCR sequences. According to reports, the classifier identified cytomegalovirus status with high specificity and sensitivity.

As for this clone: The target antigen is unknown. Sequence at one end of the junction differs from germline and may be a read error.

Only in-frame clones appear in the TCRdb table, and some are missing; sequencing was by immunoSEQ multiplex PCR. This table has some 41,000 clones, approximately 93% appearing once. The CDR3 is 15 amino acids. The V gene's germline CDR1 is SGDLS and CDR2 YYNGEE. The sequencing input was PBMCs. The clonotype comes from a woman aged 18-29 years in good health and CMV-seronegative. The chain combines TRBV9 with TRBJ1-5; tentatively, D is TRBD1 (5 bases). CDR3 sequence: CASSVGTTGNQPQHF. CDR3 in DNA: TGTGCCAGCAGCGTAGGCACCACAGGCAACCAGCCCCAGCATTTT.